This TCR beta chain appears in the sequencing data of a study of blood T cell repertoires in COVID-19. About the research overall: Acute and convalescent COVID-19 samples came from the United States, Italy and Spain. Sample material is recorded as cDNA or gDNA derived from T cells, B-cell-depleted T cells, or PBMCs.

Patients in Seattle were enrolled during active infection, then followed longitudinally. How the authors handled the data: For nucleated cells, counts were estimated from reference gene primer amplification. The repertoire was sequenced with immunoSEQ multiplex PCR; TCRdb's copy has only in-frame clones and lacks some. The DNA gave D and trimming, while V, J and clone size come from that table. Here the sample spans 150,000 or so clones, about 76% being singletons. This sequence originates from a woman between 70 and 85 years old with COVID-19, enrolled during active disease. The sequenced sample consisted of peripheral blood.

This chain's CDR3 is CASSLMVGGSTDTQYF. DNA for the CDR3: TGTGCCAGCAGCTTAATGGTGGGGGGTAGCACAGATACGCAGTATTTT. The chain is built from TRBV7-3 and TRBJ2-3, with a possible D match to TRBD2 (6 bases). Between the trimmed V and J ends, which lost 1 base and 0 bases, there was a span of 11 bases. The germline V gene encodes CDR1 SGHTA and CDR2 FQGTGA. The CDR3 is made up of 16 amino acids.